These 11 T cell receptor beta chains originate from one sample sequenced in a study of TIL therapy for anti-PD-1-resistant metastatic lung cancer. The libraries were made with immunoSEQ v3. Using immunoSEQ multiplex PCR, the repertoire was profiled, and TCRdb retains in-frame clones only, with some absent. This table holds approximately 12,000 clones, roughly 50% found once. Sample time point: pre-treatment sample, taken before nivolumab and TIL therapy. Pleural nodules or supraclavicular lymph nodes made up most of the excised metastases sampled. The starting material was tumor tissue, obtained at baseline. Receptor source: a person aged 25 to 80 with non-small cell lung cancer.

By frequency in the sample, this clone is medium-sized (0.01 to 0.1%). The V gene is TRBV6-5, the J gene TRBJ2-7, with D perhaps TRBD1 (6 bases). The V end was cut by 6 bases, the J end by 3 bases, with 15 bases between. Germline V gives CDR1 MNHEY, CDR2 SVGAGI. The CDR3 is 14 residues long. The CDR3 sequence is CASRQQGGGYEQYF. DNA of the CDR3: TGTGCCAGCAGACAACAGGGTGGAGGCTACGAGCAGTACTTC.

This chain joins TRBV14 and TRBJ2-2, with TRBD1 as a possible D gene (6 bases). Germline lookup yields CDR1 SGHDN and CDR2 FVKESK. The V gene lost 8 bases and the J gene lost 1 base, with 8 bases spanning the gap. This CDR3 comprises 13 residues. The CDR3 nucleotides are TGTGCCAGCGCCAGGGGGAACACCGGGGAGCTGTTTTTT. Its protein product is CASARGNTGELFF.

The V gene is TRBV19, the J gene TRBJ1-5; no firm D call. The germline V gene encodes CDR1 LNHDA and CDR2 SQIVND (reference sequence). CDR3 length: 13 amino acids. V gave up 1 base and J gave up 4 bases, with 5 bases separating them. CDR3 in DNA: TGTGCCAGTAGTATAGGGGCTAATCAGCCCCAGCATTTT. Translated, it gives CASSIGANQPQHF.

The chain has TRBV19 and TRBJ2-5; D might be TRBD1 or TRBD2, each matching 5 bases. This CDR3 spans 15 amino acids. From germline, CDR1 is LNHDA and CDR2 SQIVND (reference sequence). V was cut by 4 bases and J by 5 bases, with 17 bases left in between. This CDR3 reads CASSTGTLQVETQYF. The CDR3 coding sequence is TGTGCCAGTAGTACCGGGACGCTCCAAGTGGAGACCCAGTACTTC.

The V gene is TRBV28, the J gene TRBJ2-7; 7 bases are a match to TRBD2. CDR1 is MDHEN, CDR2 SYDVKM, per germline. The CDR3 contains 15 residues. V was clipped by 5 bases and J by 2 bases; unmatched bases: 9. The CDR3 coding sequence is TGTGCCAGCAGTGCTAGCGGCACAATGACCTACGAGCAGTACTTC. It yields the protein CASSASGTMTYEQYF.

This clone was observed a handful of times. The rearrangement joins TRBV7-9 to TRBJ1-2; the D is unclear. The CDR3 length is 14 residues. From germline, CDR1 is SEHNR and CDR2 FQNEAQ (reference sequence). V shed 10 bases and J shed 5 bases, with 20 bases lying between them. The CDR3, as DNA: TGTGCCACCAGAGAGAAACGGGCATCGTATGGCTACACCTTC. Protein: CATREKRASYGYTF.

The chain employs TRBV10-2 and TRBJ2-5, with 9 nucleotides matching TRBD2. The junction had 9 bases not matched to a gene; V was cut back by 4 bases and J by 6 bases. The length of the CDR3 is 15 residues. CDR1 and CDR2 (germline): WSHSY, SAAADI. The DNA of the CDR3 is TGCGCCAGCAGTGGGGAAGCGGGGGGTCTTCAGACCCAGTACTTC. Its translation is CASSGEAGGLQTQYF.

The V gene is TRBV7-2, the J gene TRBJ2-3, with TRBD2 matching over 7 bases. The CDR3 length is 15 residues. V trimming: 2 bases; J trimming: 2 bases; junction bases outside the gene matches: 4. Germline CDR1 reads SGHTA; CDR2 reads FQGNSA. CDR3 amino acids: CASSLQAGNTDTQYF. The CDR3 region has the DNA TGTGCCAGCAGCTTACAAGCGGGAAACACAGATACGCAGTATTTT. Variable domain in full (rest from reference TRBV7-2 and TRBJ2-3): GAGVSQSPSNKVTEKGKDVELRCDPISGHTALYWYRQSLGQGLEFLIYFQGNSAPDKSGLPSDRFSAERTGGSVSTLTIQRTQQEDSAVYLCASSLQAGNTDTQYFGPGTRLTVL.

The chain employs TRBV28 and TRBJ1-1; D unresolved. Trimming left V 8 bases short and J 3 bases short, with 10 bases between. The CDR3 has 12 residues. CDR1 and CDR2 (germline): MDHEN, SYDVKM. The CDR3 DNA reads as TGTGCCAGCCGCTCTGGGCACACTGAAGCTTTCTTT. Its protein product is CASRSGHTEAFF.

This clone was found once. V usage is TRBV30 and J usage is TRBJ2-2; perhaps D is TRBD1 or TRBD2 (7 bases each). With 3 bases removed from V and 7 bases from J, the gap between germline ends came to 12 bases. CDR3 size: 13 residues. Germline V gene lookup returns CDR1 GTSNPN and CDR2 SVGIG (reference sequence). The CDR3 reads CAWSRGGNGELFF. The DNA of the CDR3 is TGTGCCTGGAGCAGGGGGGGGAACGGGGAGCTGTTTTTT.

The table lists this clone with a few counts. The chain couples TRBV2 to TRBJ1-2, with 7 bases fitting TRBD1. CDR1 SNHLY and CDR2 FYNNEI come from the germline V gene. J was trimmed by 10 bases and V by 6 bases; bases with no gene match: 11. This CDR3 has 13 amino acids. The CDR3 sequence is CASSATGTGDYTF. In DNA form, the CDR3 reads TGTGCCAGCAGCGCGACAGGGACGGGTGACTACACCTTC. Using reference TRBV2 and TRBJ1-2 for the parts outside the CDR3, the full variable domain is EPEVTQTPSHQVTQMGQEVILRCVPISNHLYFYWYRQILGQKVEFLVSFYNNEISEKSEIFDDQFSVERPDGSNFTLKIRSTKLEDSAMYFCASSATGTGDYTFGSGTRLTVV.